The 9 T cell receptor beta chains below were found in one sample sequenced in a study of metastatic and nonmetastatic thyroid tumors. TCRdb ran MiXCR on the PCR reads. Here the sample spans 27,000 or so clones, roughly 15% being singletons. Before thyroid surgery, none of the patients had received any treatment. Material for sequencing was blood. These receptors originate from a male donor with papillary thyroid cancer or a benign thyroid nodule (not recorded which). Some clones in this sample may be carry-over from other donors' samples.

At least ten counts were recorded for this clone. V is TRBV4-2 and J is TRBJ2-7, with 9 bases fitting TRBD2. Germline trimming cut 0 bases from V and 6 bases from J; bases unmatched to any gene: 6. The germline V gene encodes CDR1 LGHNA and CDR2 YNFKEQ. There are 15 residues in the CDR3. The CDR3: CASSQDQGLASEQYF. The DNA of the CDR3 is TGTGCCAGCAGCCAAGATCAGGGACTAGCTTCCGAGCAGTACTTC.

This clone occurred many times. The chain joins TRBV5-6 to TRBJ2-5, with TRBD1 matching over 7 bases. CDR1 is SGHDT and CDR2 is YYEEEE in the germline V gene. V shed 4 bases and J 2 bases; nucleotides not matched to a gene: 11. CDR3 length: 16 residues. The CDR3 DNA is TGTGCCAGCAGCCCAACGACAGGGCCAAATCAAGAGACCCAGTACTTC. Its protein product is CASSPTTGPNQETQYF.

The chain couples TRBV19 to TRBJ2-2; weak D call: TRBD2 (5 bases). The CDR3 runs 14 residues. The V and J ends lost 10 bases and 2 bases respectively, with 14 bases between them. Germline CDR1 is LNHDA and CDR2 is SQIVND (reference sequence). The CDR3 is CATYRGPNTGELFF. The CDR3 DNA reads TGTGCCACTTATCGCGGGCCCAACACCGGGGAGCTGTTTTTT.

This clone was counted ten times or more. This chain links TRBV5-1 with TRBJ2-7, with TRBD2 matching 8 bases. The CDR3 runs to 15 residues. Germline V gene lookup returns CDR1 SGHRS and CDR2 YFSETQ. After removal of 0 bases from V and 4 bases from J, the junction contained 6 bases not matched to a gene. CDR3 sequence: CASSLVVSGIYEQYF. In nucleotides, the CDR3 is TGCGCCAGCAGCTTGGTCGTTAGCGGGATATACGAGCAGTACTTC. Using reference TRBV5-1 and TRBJ2-7 for the parts outside the CDR3, the full variable domain is KAGVTQTPRYLIKTRGQQVTLSCSPISGHRSVSWYQQTPGQGLQFLFEYFSETQRNKGNFPGRFSGRQFSNSRSEMNVSTLELGDSALYLCASSLVVSGIYEQYFGPGTRLTVT.

This clone was counted a few times. This chain's CDR3 is CASSLYSGVSNEQYF. CDR3 in DNA: TGTGCCAGCAGTTTATACTCGGGAGTGAGTAACGAGCAGTACTTC. The rearrangement links TRBV28 to TRBJ2-7; the D gene is possibly TRBD2 (6 bases). Trimming removed 1 base from V and 5 bases from J, with 15 bases in between. The CDR3 is 15 amino acids. Germline CDR1 and CDR2: MDHEN and SYDVKM. The variable domain in full, with the rest retrieved from reference TRBV28 and TRBJ2-7, is DVKVTQSSRYLVKRTGEKVFLECVQDMDHENMFWYRQDPGLGLRLIYFSYDVKMKEKGDIPEGYSVSREKKERFSLILESASTNQTSMYLCASSLYSGVSNEQYFGPGTRLTVT.

This clone was counted ten times or more. The rearrangement joins TRBV2 to TRBJ2-7; 8 bases line up with TRBD2. Germline trimming cut 2 bases from V and 2 bases from J; bases unmatched to any gene: 5. Germline CDR1 and CDR2: SNHLY and FYNNEI. The CDR3 runs 15 residues. CDR3: CASSEREGQAYEQYF. The CDR3 region has the DNA TGTGCCAGCAGTGAACGGGAGGGCCAGGCCTACGAGCAGTACTTC.

The chain combines TRBV5-1 with TRBJ2-5; 8 nucleotides align to TRBD1. CDR1 is SGHRS and CDR2 is YFSETQ in the germline V gene. J lost 5 bases, V lost 4 bases, and 7 bases had no gene match. The CDR3 totals 14 residues. CDR3 in amino acids: CASSTRGQGETQYF. The CDR3 nucleotides are TGCGCCAGCAGCACCCGAGGACAGGGTGAGACCCAGTACTTC.

This clone was seen ten or more times. The gene calls are TRBV20-1 and TRBJ1-5; D remains ambiguous. Deletions cut 1 base from V and 5 bases from J, with 18 bases between. The germline CDR1 and CDR2 sequences are DFQATT and SNEGSKA (reference sequence). The CDR3 has 16 amino acids. The CDR3 bases are TGCAGTGCTAGAGTCCTTGACCGGGGTTCGGATCAGCCCCAGCATTTT. It translates to CSARVLDRGSDQPQHF.

This clone was seen many times. The rearrangement uses TRBV9 and TRBJ1-6; the D is unclear. CDR3 length: 17 residues. The V end was cut by 4 bases, the J end by 0 bases, with 14 bases between. Germline loops: CDR1 SGDLS, CDR2 YYNGEE. DNA of the CDR3: TGTGCCAGCAGCTATACGGGAGTTAGCTCCTATAATTCACCCCTCCACTTT. It codes for CASSYTGVSSYNSPLHF.